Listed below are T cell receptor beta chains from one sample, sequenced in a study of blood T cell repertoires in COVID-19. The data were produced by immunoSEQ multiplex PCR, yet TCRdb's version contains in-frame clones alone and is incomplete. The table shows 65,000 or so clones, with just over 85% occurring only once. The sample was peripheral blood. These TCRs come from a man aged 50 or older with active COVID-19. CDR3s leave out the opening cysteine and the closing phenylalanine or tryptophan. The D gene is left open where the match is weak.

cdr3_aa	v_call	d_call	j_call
ASSYSRRDEKLF	TRBV6-5	NA	TRBJ1-4
ASSYSYHRAGNQPQH	TRBV6-2/TRBV6-3	NA	TRBJ1-5
ASSLSSGGARTDTQY	TRBV7-6	TRBD2	TRBJ2-3
ASTTTGGANTGELF	TRBV28	TRBD2	TRBJ2-2
ASSLGFQGPYEQY	TRBV11-2	NA	TRBJ2-7
ASSLRLGSHEQY	TRBV5-5	NA	TRBJ2-7
ASSRDNPNTEAF	TRBV2	NA	TRBJ1-1
ASRARSGRAADTQY	TRBV7-2	TRBD2	TRBJ2-3
ASSRLTSGSSYEQY	TRBV7-9	TRBD2	TRBJ2-7
ASSNSPVPTGQETQY	TRBV19	NA	TRBJ2-5
ATSRDRVDTYEQY	TRBV15	NA	TRBJ2-7
ASSPQAGDTQY	TRBV19	NA	TRBJ2-3
ASRDRGREGNEAF	TRBV7-9	TRBD1	TRBJ1-1
ASSQYGGSGETQY	TRBV3-1/TRBV3-2	TRBD2	TRBJ2-5
ASKAGDTDTQY	TRBV7-2	TRBD2	TRBJ2-3
ASRINRPSFYGYT	TRBV19	NA	TRBJ1-2
ASRRDSRTGELF	TRBV6-5	TRBD1	TRBJ2-2
ASSLGQHNQPQH	TRBV4-1	TRBD1	TRBJ1-5
ASSQAPGQAISGNQPQH	TRBV3-1/TRBV3-2	TRBD1	TRBJ1-5
ASSLEYSNQPQH	TRBV7-2	NA	TRBJ1-5
ASSRTGYNQPQH	TRBV28	TRBD1	TRBJ1-5
ASSLGELEQY	TRBV7-9	NA	TRBJ2-7
ASSQAGHEQY	TRBV5-5	NA	TRBJ2-7
ASSLGVMGQGTESETQY	TRBV5-4	TRBD1	TRBJ2-5
ASSLGGAEETQY	TRBV7-3	NA	TRBJ2-5
ASTPVRGNTEAF	TRBV6-5	NA	TRBJ1-1
ASSSPGQIQETQY	TRBV7-8	TRBD1	TRBJ2-5
ATGLAASTDTQY	TRBV2	TRBD2	TRBJ2-3
ASIMYTGGYNSPLH	TRBV7-9	NA	TRBJ1-6
ASSLGGLAGEYEQY	TRBV11-2	TRBD2	TRBJ2-7
ASRAQGGETQY	TRBV25-1	NA	TRBJ2-5
ASNRDRGDYEQY	TRBV6-6	TRBD1	TRBJ2-7
ASSPETVHPETQY	TRBV2	NA	TRBJ2-5
ASSFGRTHSPLH	TRBV11-3	NA	TRBJ1-6
ASSFLIAGDLDTQY	TRBV7-9	TRBD2	TRBJ2-3
ASRAPSGYNEQF	TRBV7-9	TRBD2	TRBJ2-1
ASSSGPRPGLGYT	TRBV7-9	NA	TRBJ1-2
ASSHEGLGLAGARNEQF	TRBV14	TRBD2	TRBJ2-1
ASGTSADNEQF	TRBV28	TRBD2	TRBJ2-1
ASSPLGTGHNEQY	TRBV9	NA	TRBJ2-7
AWTGSSYNEQF	TRBV30	NA	TRBJ2-1
ASSSSTGTGSEQY	TRBV11-2	TRBD1	TRBJ2-7
ASTPGGTGSSGANVLT	TRBV19	TRBD2	TRBJ2-6
ASSFDHGSSGNTIY	TRBV7-2	NA	TRBJ1-3
ASSEGVSGGQETQY	TRBV6-1	TRBD2	TRBJ2-5
ASSFGTLGLYEQY	TRBV5-1	NA	TRBJ2-7
ASSMGTEQF	TRBV19	NA	TRBJ2-1
AISDRQGADWTQY	TRBV10-3	TRBD1	TRBJ2-5
ATSRVQSSYEQY	TRBV15	NA	TRBJ2-7